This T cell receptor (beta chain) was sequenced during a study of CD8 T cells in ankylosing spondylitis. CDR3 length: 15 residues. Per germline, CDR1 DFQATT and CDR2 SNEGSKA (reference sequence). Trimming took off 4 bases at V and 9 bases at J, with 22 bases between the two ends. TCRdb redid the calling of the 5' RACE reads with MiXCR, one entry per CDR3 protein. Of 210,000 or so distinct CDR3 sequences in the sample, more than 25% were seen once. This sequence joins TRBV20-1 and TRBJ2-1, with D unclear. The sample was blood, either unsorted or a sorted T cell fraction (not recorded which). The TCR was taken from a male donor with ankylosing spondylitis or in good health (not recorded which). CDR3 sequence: CSATGDPSRHGEQFF. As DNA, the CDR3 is TGCAGTGCTACAGGTGACCCTTCCCGACATGGTGAGCAGTTCTTC.